Listed below are T cell receptor beta chains from one sample, sequenced in a study of identical twins. TCRdb re-called the 5' RACE reads through MiXCR, storing one row per CDR3 protein. In the table there are approximately 890,000 distinct CDR3 sequences, about 12% of which are singletons. These data were also reused for a study on yellow fever vaccine responses in identical twins.

The sequenced sample was PBMCs. Receptor source: a woman aged 18-30 years in good health. The CDR3 runs from the conserved cysteine through the conserved F or W. D genes are given only for firm matches. For some rows the clone size is stated as once, few or many, or as a class when expanded; others skip it.

j_call: TRBJ2-2
d_call: -
clone_size: -
v_call: TRBV10-3
cdr3_length: 13
cdr3_aa: CAVTGGNTGELFF
cdr3_nt: TGTGCCGTCACAGGAGGGAACACCGGGGAGCTGTTTTTT

j_call: TRBJ2-2
d_call: -
clone_size: -
v_call: TRBV7-8
cdr3_length: 18
cdr3_aa: CASSLASGGLSNTGELFF
cdr3_nt: TGTGCCAGCAGCTTAGCGTCGGGGGGCTTGTCGAACACCGGGGAGCTGTTTTTT

j_call: TRBJ1-1
d_call: TRBD1
clone_size: -
v_call: TRBV12-3/TRBV12-4
cdr3_length: 14
cdr3_aa: CASTIQGVNTEAFF
cdr3_nt: TGTGCCAGCACCATACAGGGGGTGAACACTGAAGCTTTCTTT

j_call: TRBJ2-3
d_call: -
clone_size: many
v_call: TRBV20-1
cdr3_length: 14
cdr3_aa: CSAREKRFPDTQYF
cdr3_nt: TGCAGTGCTAGAGAAAAGCGGTTCCCAGATACGCAGTATTTT

j_call: TRBJ2-3
d_call: -
clone_size: few
v_call: TRBV4-1
cdr3_length: 15
cdr3_aa: CASSQEPPFRDTQYF
cdr3_nt: TGCGCCAGCAGCCAAGAACCCCCCTTTAGAGATACGCAGTATTTT

j_call: TRBJ1-2
d_call: -
clone_size: few
v_call: TRBV3-1
cdr3_length: 14
cdr3_aa: CASSQALTVRGYTF
cdr3_nt: TGTGCCAGCAGCCAAGCGTTGACAGTTAGGGGCTACACCTTC

j_call: TRBJ1-5
d_call: -
clone_size: -
v_call: TRBV20-1
cdr3_length: 15
cdr3_aa: CSARERTTSNQPQHF
cdr3_nt: TGCAGTGCTAGAGAACGGACAACTAGCAATCAGCCCCAGCATTTT

j_call: TRBJ2-1
d_call: -
clone_size: -
v_call: TRBV5-5
cdr3_length: 13
cdr3_aa: CASSPGYINEQFF
cdr3_nt: TGTGCCAGCAGTCCGGGATATATCAATGAGCAGTTCTTC

j_call: TRBJ1-5
d_call: TRBD1
clone_size: many
v_call: TRBV5-1
cdr3_length: 14
cdr3_aa: CASSPGTGNQPQHF
cdr3_nt: TGTGCCAGCAGCCCCGGGACAGGCAATCAGCCCCAGCATTTT

j_call: TRBJ2-2
d_call: TRBD1
clone_size: few
v_call: TRBV29-1
cdr3_length: 14
cdr3_aa: CSVDRQGRTGELFF
cdr3_nt: TGCAGCGTTGACCGACAGGGTAGGACCGGGGAGCTGTTTTTT

j_call: TRBJ2-3
d_call: TRBD1
clone_size: -
v_call: TRBV7-6
cdr3_length: 15
cdr3_aa: CASSLRDRETDTQYF
cdr3_nt: TGTGCCAGCAGCCTCCGGGACAGGGAAACAGATACGCAGTATTTT

j_call: TRBJ1-5
d_call: -
clone_size: -
v_call: TRBV20-1
cdr3_length: 16
cdr3_aa: CSARLIYRDYYQPQHF
cdr3_nt: TGCAGTGCTAGACTTATATACCGGGATTATTATCAGCCCCAGCATTTT

j_call: TRBJ1-2
d_call: -
clone_size: -
v_call: TRBV7-9
cdr3_length: 15
cdr3_aa: CASSLEGGFDYGYTF
cdr3_nt: TGTGCCAGCAGCTTAGAAGGCGGATTCGACTATGGCTACACCTTC

j_call: TRBJ2-5
d_call: -
clone_size: -
v_call: TRBV5-1
cdr3_length: 15
cdr3_aa: CASSLNSGVRETQYF
cdr3_nt: TGCGCCAGCAGCTTGAACTCAGGGGTTAGGGAGACCCAGTACTTC

j_call: TRBJ2-2
d_call: -
clone_size: many
v_call: TRBV5-1
cdr3_length: 16
cdr3_aa: CASSSLRETNTGELFF
cdr3_nt: TGCGCCAGCAGCTCCCTACGGGAAACGAACACCGGGGAGCTGTTTTTT

j_call: TRBJ2-1
d_call: TRBD2
clone_size: -
v_call: TRBV7-9
cdr3_length: 15
cdr3_aa: CASSLATSGGNEQFF
cdr3_nt: TGTGCCAGCAGCTTAGCGACTAGCGGGGGCAATGAGCAGTTCTTC

j_call: TRBJ2-7
d_call: -
clone_size: -
v_call: TRBV12-3/TRBV12-4
cdr3_length: 14
cdr3_aa: CASRAGAGSHEQYF
cdr3_nt: TGTGCCAGCAGGGCCGGGGCAGGGTCCCACGAGCAGTACTTC

j_call: TRBJ1-4
d_call: -
clone_size: many
v_call: TRBV15
cdr3_length: 15
cdr3_aa: CATSRDLMTNEKLFF
cdr3_nt: TGTGCCACCAGCAGAGATTTAATGACGAATGAAAAACTGTTTTTT

j_call: TRBJ1-2
d_call: TRBD1
clone_size: -
v_call: TRBV11-1
cdr3_length: 18
cdr3_aa: CASSLSVGTGIANYGYTF
cdr3_nt: TGTGCCAGCAGCTTGTCCGTAGGGACAGGCATAGCTAACTATGGCTACACCTTC

j_call: TRBJ2-1
d_call: -
clone_size: few
v_call: TRBV2
cdr3_length: 15
cdr3_aa: CASSEGQSSYNEQFF
cdr3_nt: TGTGCCAGCAGTGAAGGGCAGAGCTCCTACAATGAGCAGTTCTTC

j_call: TRBJ2-5
d_call: TRBD2
clone_size: few
v_call: TRBV4-2
cdr3_length: 15
cdr3_aa: CASSTSGGHPETQYF
cdr3_nt: TGTGCCAGCAGCACGAGCGGGGGCCATCCGGAGACCCAGTACTTC

j_call: TRBJ2-2
d_call: -
clone_size: many
v_call: TRBV5-1
cdr3_length: 14
cdr3_aa: CASSRMANTGELFF
cdr3_nt: TGCGCCAGCAGCAGAATGGCGAACACCGGGGAGCTGTTTTTT

j_call: TRBJ1-5
d_call: -
clone_size: -
v_call: TRBV9
cdr3_length: 17
cdr3_aa: CASSVEGTRNINQPQHF
cdr3_nt: TGTGCCAGCAGCGTAGAGGGAACTCGGAATATCAATCAGCCCCAGCATTTT

j_call: TRBJ2-1
d_call: TRBD2
clone_size: few
v_call: TRBV20-1
cdr3_length: 15
cdr3_aa: CSAVDPGLQYNEQFF
cdr3_nt: TGCAGTGCTGTTGACCCGGGACTACAATACAATGAGCAGTTCTTC

j_call: TRBJ2-1
d_call: TRBD2
clone_size: -
v_call: TRBV3-1
cdr3_length: 14
cdr3_aa: CASSVGGDYNEQFF
cdr3_nt: TGTGCCAGCAGCGTCGGGGGGGACTACAATGAGCAGTTCTTC

j_call: TRBJ2-7
d_call: -
clone_size: few
v_call: TRBV7-9
cdr3_length: 14
cdr3_aa: CASSLGVSSYEQYF
cdr3_nt: TGTGCCAGCAGCTTAGGGGTTAGCTCCTACGAGCAGTACTTC

j_call: TRBJ1-1
d_call: TRBD1
clone_size: -
v_call: TRBV5-1
cdr3_length: 16
cdr3_aa: CASSGTGGLMNTEAFF
cdr3_nt: TGCGCCAGCAGCGGGACAGGCGGGCTCATGAACACTGAAGCTTTCTTT

j_call: TRBJ2-3
d_call: -
clone_size: many
v_call: TRBV3-1
cdr3_length: 13
cdr3_aa: CASSPTGTDTQYF
cdr3_nt: TGTGCCAGCAGTCCGACTGGCACAGATACGCAGTATTTT

j_call: TRBJ2-3
d_call: -
clone_size: few
v_call: TRBV29-1
cdr3_length: 16
cdr3_aa: CSASRQGGSIVDTQYF
cdr3_nt: TGCAGCGCGAGTCGACAGGGCGGGAGTATTGTAGATACGCAGTATTTT

j_call: TRBJ2-7
d_call: TRBD1
clone_size: -
v_call: TRBV5-1
cdr3_length: 15
cdr3_aa: CASSWDRGGNYEQYF
cdr3_nt: TGCGCCAGCAGCTGGGACAGGGGTGGGAACTACGAGCAGTACTTC

j_call: TRBJ2-5
d_call: -
clone_size: -
v_call: TRBV25-1
cdr3_length: 15
cdr3_aa: CASSETGSYQETQYF
cdr3_nt: TGTGCCAGCAGTGAAACCGGCAGTTACCAAGAGACCCAGTACTTC

j_call: TRBJ1-4
d_call: -
clone_size: few
v_call: TRBV12-3/TRBV12-4
cdr3_length: 15
cdr3_aa: CASSLRPLGDEKLFF
cdr3_nt: TGTGCCAGCAGTTTGCGTCCCCTCGGGGACGAAAAACTGTTTTTT

j_call: TRBJ2-1
d_call: -
clone_size: many
v_call: TRBV10-3
cdr3_length: 14
cdr3_aa: CAISEYPVGNEQFF
cdr3_nt: TGTGCCATCAGTGAATATCCCGTCGGGAATGAGCAGTTCTTC

j_call: TRBJ1-5
d_call: -
clone_size: few
v_call: TRBV12-3/TRBV12-4
cdr3_length: 14
cdr3_aa: CASSFGVWNQPQHF
cdr3_nt: TGTGCCAGCAGTTTTGGGGTATGGAATCAGCCCCAGCATTTT

j_call: TRBJ1-2
d_call: -
clone_size: many
v_call: TRBV20-1
cdr3_length: 13
cdr3_aa: CSARLGTNYGYTF
cdr3_nt: TGCAGTGCTAGACTAGGAACCAACTATGGCTACACCTTC

j_call: TRBJ2-1
d_call: TRBD1
clone_size: -
v_call: TRBV9
cdr3_length: 18
cdr3_aa: CASSVDRDRGLWDNEQFF
cdr3_nt: TGTGCCAGCAGCGTAGATAGGGACAGGGGTCTCTGGGACAATGAGCAGTTCTTC

j_call: TRBJ2-1
d_call: -
clone_size: many
v_call: TRBV7-8
cdr3_length: 16
cdr3_aa: CASSLVPPGYYNEQFF
cdr3_nt: TGTGCCAGCAGCTTAGTTCCCCCGGGGTACTACAATGAGCAGTTCTTC

j_call: TRBJ2-1
d_call: -
clone_size: few
v_call: TRBV12-3/TRBV12-4
cdr3_length: 13
cdr3_aa: CASRGQHGNEQFF
cdr3_nt: TGTGCCAGCAGGGGACAACATGGGAATGAGCAGTTCTTC

j_call: TRBJ2-7
d_call: TRBD2
clone_size: many
v_call: TRBV12-3/TRBV12-4
cdr3_length: 16
cdr3_aa: CASTHLRSGTSYEQYF
cdr3_nt: TGTGCCAGCACCCACCTCCGAAGCGGGACCTCCTACGAGCAGTACTTC

j_call: TRBJ1-3
d_call: -
clone_size: -
v_call: TRBV18
cdr3_length: 16
cdr3_aa: CASSPTGQTLGNTIYF
cdr3_nt: TGTGCCAGCTCACCAACCGGACAGACCCTTGGAAACACCATATATTTT

j_call: TRBJ2-7
d_call: TRBD2
clone_size: -
v_call: TRBV27
cdr3_length: 17
cdr3_aa: CASTKLGLAGVNYEQYF
cdr3_nt: TGTGCCAGCACCAAACTGGGACTAGCGGGAGTTAACTACGAGCAGTACTTC